The 5 T cell receptor beta chains in this list originate from one sample, sequenced in a study of cytotoxic CD8 clonotypes in ibrutinib-treated CLL. Produced via immunoSEQ multiplex PCR; TCRdb's table is partial and in-frame only. This sample has about 300,000 clones, with around 69% found just once. The sample here was PBMCs, taken at disease progression, from a patient treated with ibrutinib. Receptors were obtained from a human donor with chronic lymphocytic leukemia.

In this sample, this clone turned up a few times. The chain links TRBV5-1 to TRBJ2-3, with D possibly being TRBD1 (5 bases). The ends were cut back, 0 bases at V and 3 bases at J, with 8 bases in the middle. The germline V gene encodes CDR1 SGHRS and CDR2 YFSETQ. CDR3 length equals 14 residues. CDR3 loop: CASSLVQGTDTQYF. CDR3 bases: TGCGCCAGCAGCTTGGTTCAGGGAACAGATACGCAGTATTTT. Full variable domain (missing parts from reference TRBV5-1 and TRBJ2-3): KAGVTQTPRYLIKTRGQQVTLSCSPISGHRSVSWYQQTPGQGLQFLFEYFSETQRNKGNFPGRFSGRQFSNSRSEMNVSTLELGDSALYLCASSLVQGTDTQYFGPGTRLTVL.

This clone was recorded only once. J is TRBJ2-1 and V is TRBV9; 9 nucleotides agree with TRBD2. CDR1 is SGDLS and CDR2 is YYNGEE in the germline V gene. This CDR3 is built from 15 residues. With 0 bases clipped from V and 9 bases from J, the junction kept 7 bases outside the gene matches. CDR3 in DNA: TGTGCCAGCAGCGTAGGCGGGGGGGCTCTGTTTGAGCAGTTCTTC. Translating gives CASSVGGGALFEQFF.

The chain links TRBV7-2 to TRBJ2-3; 9 bases match TRBD2. This CDR3 comprises 17 residues. V lost 0 bases to trimming and J lost 1 base; unmatched junction nucleotides: 5. Germline V CDR1 and CDR2: SGHTA, FQGNSA. This CDR3 is CASSLAPIAGGTDTQYF. The CDR3 nucleotides read TGTGCCAGCAGCTTAGCGCCAATAGCGGGGGGCACAGATACGCAGTATTTT.

The chain recombines TRBV4-3 with TRBJ2-7; 7 bases align to TRBD1. The CDR3 contains 15 residues. J was trimmed by 3 bases and V by 0 bases; bases with no gene match: 5. Per the germline V gene, CDR1 is LGHNA and CDR2 is YSLEER. The CDR3 nucleotides are TGCGCCAGCAGCCAAGAGGGCAGGGGGTACTACGAGCAGTACTTC. Protein sequence: CASSQEGRGYYEQYF.

The rearrangement joins TRBV19 to TRBJ1-1, with D perhaps matching TRBD1 (5 bases). Trimming left V 5 bases short and J 0 bases short, with 10 bases between. The CDR3 runs 14 residues. Germline CDR1 is LNHDA and CDR2 is SQIVND (reference sequence). In DNA, the CDR3 is TGTGCCAGTAGTTCGAACAGGATGAACACTGAAGCTTTCTTT. Encoded protein: CASSSNRMNTEAFF.